Each of the 5 T cell receptor beta chains below was sequenced from the same sample in a study of T cell repertoires in cytomegalovirus infection. TCRdb reanalysed the reads using MiXCR and keeps one entry per CDR3 protein. The sample carries 150,000 to 190,000 distinct CDR3 sequences, 23% recorded once. The sequenced sample consisted of PBMCs. The receptors shown here come from a human donor in good health (CMV status not recorded). Some clones in this sample may be carry-over from other donors' samples.

V and J are TRBV7-2 and TRBJ2-5; 10 positions agree with TRBD1. Germline trimming cut 5 bases from V and 4 bases from J; bases unmatched to any gene: 1. The CDR3 contains 13 residues. CDR1 and CDR2 (germline): SGHTA, FQGNSA. This CDR3 is CASSGQGGETQYF. The CDR3 DNA reads as TGTGCCAGCAGCGGACAGGGGGGAGAGACCCAGTACTTC.

There are many counts of this clonotype. The chain recombines TRBV7-2 with TRBJ2-5; the match to TRBD2 covers 10 bases. Germline V gene data show CDR1 as SGHTA and CDR2 as FQGNSA. V lost 2 bases and J lost 5; bases outside the gene matches: 11. CDR3 length: 17 residues. The CDR3 sequence: CASSLRGLTSGEETQYF. In DNA form, the CDR3 reads TGTGCCAGCAGCTTACGCGGATTAACTAGCGGGGAGGAGACCCAGTACTTC.

J is TRBJ1-5 and V is TRBV19; TRBD1 aligns across 9 bases. The CDR3 is 15 residues long. The V gene end was trimmed by 9 bases and the J gene end by 2 bases; junction bases not matched to a gene: 8. The germline CDR1 and CDR2 sequences are LNHDA and SQIVND (reference sequence). As DNA, the CDR3 is TGTGCCAGCAAGAAGGACAGGGGAGGCAATCAGCCCCAGCATTTT. Protein: CASKKDRGGNQPQHF.

The table lists this clonotype with many counts. The chain employs TRBV7-8 and TRBJ1-2; D not resolved. The CDR3 is 14 amino acids. Germline assignment: CDR1 SGHVS and CDR2 FQNEAQ. V was clipped by 5 bases and J by 4 bases, with 14 bases between them. The DNA for the CDR3 is TGTGCCAGCAGCGTCGACGGCCACCTCTATGGCTACACCTTC. This translates into CASSVDGHLYGYTF.

This chain joins TRBV7-2 and TRBJ2-7; 11 bases agree with TRBD2. The length of the CDR3 is 14 residues. Germline CDR1 reads SGHTA; CDR2 reads FQGNSA. V dropped 7 bases and J dropped 6; count of bases not matched to a gene: 8. CDR3 sequence: CASTSSGRLGEQYF. CDR3 DNA: TGTGCCAGCACCTCTAGCGGGAGGCTTGGCGAGCAGTACTTC.